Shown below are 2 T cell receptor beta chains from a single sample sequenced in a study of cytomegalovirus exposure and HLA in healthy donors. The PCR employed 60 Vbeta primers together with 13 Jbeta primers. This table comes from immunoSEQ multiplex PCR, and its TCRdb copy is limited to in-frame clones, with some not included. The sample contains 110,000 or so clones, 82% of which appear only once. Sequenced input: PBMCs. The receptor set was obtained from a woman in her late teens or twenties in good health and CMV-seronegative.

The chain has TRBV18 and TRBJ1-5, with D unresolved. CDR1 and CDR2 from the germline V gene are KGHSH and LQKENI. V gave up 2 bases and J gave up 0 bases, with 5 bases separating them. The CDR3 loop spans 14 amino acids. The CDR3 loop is CASSPGSSNQPQHF. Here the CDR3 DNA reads TGTGCCAGCTCACCAGGGAGTAGCAATCAGCCCCAGCATTTT. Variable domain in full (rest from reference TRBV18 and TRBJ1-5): NAGVMQNPRHLVRRRGQEARLRCSPMKGHSHVYWYRQLPEEGLKFMVYLQKENIIDESGMPKERFSAEFPKEGPSILRIQQVVRGDSAAYFCASSPGSSNQPQHFGDGTRLSIL.

The CDR3 region is CASGFRGLGEKLFF. CDR3 nucleotide sequence: TGCGCCAGCGGTTTCAGGGGGCTCGGGGAAAAACTGTTTTTT. The chain carries TRBV5-1 and TRBJ1-4; 8 positions agree with TRBD1. The CDR3 sequence is 14 residues long. V shed 7 bases, J shed 8 bases, and the junction held 10 bases outside the gene matches. The germline V gene has CDR1 SGHRS and CDR2 YFSETQ.